The rows below give T cell receptor beta chains drawn from one sample of a study of T cell repertoires in cytomegalovirus infection. These receptors' targets are unknown. TCRdb re-called the reads through MiXCR, storing one row per CDR3 protein. The sample records approximately 220,000 distinct CDR3 sequences, 35% to 40% being singletons. The specimen was CD8+ T cells from cultured PBMCs, collected from culture after CMV antigen stimulation. Receptors originate from a human donor in good health (CMV status not recorded). Some clones in this sample may be carry-over from other donors' samples. Each CDR3 is given with its conserved first and last residue. Each record gives: V gene, J gene, clone size, D gene, CDR3 DNA, CDR3 protein. D genes are given only for firm matches. Some rows mark clone size as missing; the rest say once, few, many or name a class of expanded clone.

v_call: TRBV3-1; j_call: TRBJ2-5; clone_size: -; d_call: -; cdr3_nt: TGTGCCAGCAGCCAAGATGAGGTGCTAGATTCCTTGACCCAGTACTTC; cdr3_aa: CASSQDEVLDSLTQYF
v_call: TRBV27; j_call: TRBJ1-5; clone_size: -; d_call: -; cdr3_nt: TGTGCCAGCAGTATATCGGGAGGGAATTTAGCAATCAATCAGCCCCAGCATTTT; cdr3_aa: CASSISGGNLAINQPQHF
v_call: TRBV6-6; j_call: TRBJ1-2; clone_size: few; d_call: -; cdr3_nt: TGTGCCAGCTTCCTAACGACCCGCCTGGGGTATGGCTACACCTTC; cdr3_aa: CASFLTTRLGYGYTF
v_call: TRBV7-9; j_call: TRBJ2-1; clone_size: few; d_call: TRBD2; cdr3_nt: TGTGCCAGCAGCGGACTAGCGGGAGATAAGATTGAGCAGTTCTTC; cdr3_aa: CASSGLAGDKIEQFF
v_call: TRBV7-9; j_call: TRBJ1-5; clone_size: -; d_call: -; cdr3_nt: TGTGCCAGCAGCGTTGAGGGAAGCAATCAGCCCCAGCATTTT; cdr3_aa: CASSVEGSNQPQHF
v_call: TRBV29-1; j_call: TRBJ1-1; clone_size: -; d_call: -; cdr3_nt: TGCAGCGTTGAGAGGGTGAACACTGAAGCTTTCTTT; cdr3_aa: CSVERVNTEAFF
v_call: TRBV6-5; j_call: TRBJ2-5; clone_size: few; d_call: -; cdr3_nt: TGTGCCAGCAGTTACTTAGGCGGCCAAGAGACCCAGTACTTC; cdr3_aa: CASSYLGGQETQYF
v_call: TRBV7-2; j_call: TRBJ2-5; clone_size: -; d_call: TRBD2; cdr3_nt: TGTGCCAGCAGCTTAGTGACTAGCGGGACAGAGACCCAGTACTTC; cdr3_aa: CASSLVTSGTETQYF
v_call: TRBV6-5; j_call: TRBJ2-3; clone_size: -; d_call: -; cdr3_nt: TGTGCCAGCAGTCCCGCTTCTAGCACAGATACGCAGTATTTT; cdr3_aa: CASSPASSTDTQYF
v_call: TRBV11-2; j_call: TRBJ2-3; clone_size: few; d_call: TRBD2; cdr3_nt: TGTGCCAGCAGCTTAGTCTCACCGGGACTAGAAATAGATACGCAGTATTTT; cdr3_aa: CASSLVSPGLEIDTQYF
v_call: TRBV6-1; j_call: TRBJ2-1; clone_size: -; d_call: -; cdr3_nt: TGTGCCAGCATCGATTTGCAGGGCAGTGAGCAGTTCTTC; cdr3_aa: CASIDLQGSEQFF
v_call: TRBV7-3; j_call: TRBJ2-5; clone_size: -; d_call: -; cdr3_nt: TGTGCCAGCAGCTATACAGGGAGTGGAGAGACCCAGTACTTC; cdr3_aa: CASSYTGSGETQYF
v_call: TRBV7-9; j_call: TRBJ1-2; clone_size: -; d_call: TRBD1; cdr3_nt: TGTGCCAGCAGATCCGGGACAGTCAGCTATGGCTACACCTTC; cdr3_aa: CASRSGTVSYGYTF
v_call: TRBV7-3; j_call: TRBJ2-2; clone_size: few; d_call: TRBD1; cdr3_nt: TGTGCCAGCAGCTTAACCCACAGGGGCCGGGACACCGGGGAGCTGTTTTTT; cdr3_aa: CASSLTHRGRDTGELFF
v_call: TRBV6-5; j_call: TRBJ1-5; clone_size: -; d_call: -; cdr3_nt: TGTGCCAGCAGTCCCCGGGAGGGGAACAATCAGCCCCAGCATTTT; cdr3_aa: CASSPREGNNQPQHF
v_call: TRBV12-3/TRBV12-4; j_call: TRBJ2-5; clone_size: -; d_call: TRBD1; cdr3_nt: TGTGCCAGCAGTGAACAGGGGACGGTAGAGACCCAGTACTTC; cdr3_aa: CASSEQGTVETQYF
v_call: TRBV27; j_call: TRBJ2-1; clone_size: once; d_call: -; cdr3_nt: TGTGCCAGCAGTTTATCGAGCTACTCCTACAATGAGCAGTTCTTC; cdr3_aa: CASSLSSYSYNEQFF